These 20 T cell receptor beta chains were all obtained from the same sample, sequenced in a study of T cells after yellow fever vaccination. In TCRdb, the 5' RACE reads were re-called with MiXCR into one record per CDR3 protein. The repertoire holds roughly 50,000 distinct CDR3 sequences, with 7.4% as singletons. The sample here was CD8+ T cells sorted from PBMCs, taken around 16 days after the first yellow fever vaccination. The receptor set was obtained from a young man who received the YFV17D yellow fever vaccine.

In its sample, this clonotype was seen many times. The rearrangement joins TRBV5-4 to TRBJ2-4, with TRBD1 matching 8 bases. The CDR3 loop spans 15 amino acids. V trimming: 4 bases; J trimming: 4 bases; junction bases outside the gene matches: 7. Germline V gene sequence: CDR1 SGHNT, CDR2 YYREEE (reference sequence). The CDR3 sequence: CASSLSQGDKNIQYF. The CDR3 DNA reads TGTGCCAGCAGCCTATCACAGGGGGATAAAAACATTCAGTACTTC.

This clonotype was counted at least ten times. The chain carries TRBV4-3 and TRBJ1-1, with a tentative D call TRBD1 (6 bases). The CDR3 spans 14 residues. Trimming cost V 1 base and J 4 bases, with 10 bases left between them. Germline CDR1 reads LGHNA; CDR2 reads YSLEER. The CDR3 is CASSQAGGGTEAFF. In nucleotides, the CDR3 is TGCGCCAGCAGCCAAGCCGGGGGCGGCACTGAAGCTTTCTTT.

This clonotype was recorded at least ten times. V is TRBV5-1 and J is TRBJ2-3; 10 bases align to TRBD2. Trimming at V came to 2 bases and at J to 2 bases, leaving 2 bases not matched to a gene. In germline, CDR1 is SGHRS, CDR2 YFSETQ. This CDR3 region has 15 residues. CDR3 nucleotides: TGCGCCAGCAGCTTTAGCGGGGGGACCACAGATACGCAGTATTTT. Translated: CASSFSGGTTDTQYF.

This clonotype occurred many times. This rearrangement joins TRBV9 to TRBJ2-4; 7 positions match TRBD2. J lost 9 bases, V lost 0 bases, and 3 bases had no gene match. This CDR3 is 13 amino acids long. From germline, CDR1 is SGDLS and CDR2 YYNGEE. CDR3 in DNA: TGTGCCAGCAGCGTAGGGGGCGGGAGCATTCAGTACTTC. Protein product: CASSVGGGSIQYF.

This clonotype came up many times. This chain links TRBV11-2 with TRBJ2-7, with no clear D. V was pared by 5 bases and J by 6 bases, with 8 bases between. The CDR3 length is 11 residues. Per the germline V gene, CDR1 is SGHAT and CDR2 is FQNNGV. CDR3: CASSPTGEQYF. CDR3 nucleotide sequence: TGTGCCAGCAGCCCCACCGGCGAGCAGTACTTC. The full variable domain, rest sourced from reference TRBV11-2 and TRBJ2-7, is EAGVAQSPRYKIIEKRQSVAFWCNPISGHATLYWYQQILGQGPKLLIQFQNNGVVDDSQLPKDRFSAERLKGVDSTLKIQPAKLEDSAVYLCASSPTGEQYFGPGTRLTVT.

In this sample, this clonotype turned up many times. The gene calls are TRBV30 and TRBJ2-7; TRBD1 is a possible D gene (5 bases). V shed 0 bases and J shed 6 bases, with 18 bases lying between them. CDR3 length equals 15 residues. CDR1 and CDR2 from the germline V gene are GTSNPN and SVGIG (reference sequence). CDR3 region: CAWSVGATALAEQYF. The DNA for the CDR3 is TGTGCCTGGAGTGTAGGGGCGACGGCCCTGGCCGAGCAGTACTTC. Filled out from reference TRBV30 and TRBJ2-7, the complete variable domain reads SQTIHQWPATLVQPVGSPLSLECTVEGTSNPNLYWYRQAAGRGLQLLFYSVGIGQISSEVPQNLSASRPQDRQFILSSKKLLLSDSGFYLCAWSVGATALAEQYFGPGTRLTVT.

This chain links TRBV4-3 with TRBJ2-5; D gene unclear. The germline V gene encodes CDR1 LGHNA and CDR2 YSLEER. With 0 bases removed from V and 2 bases from J, the gap between germline ends came to 19 bases. This CDR3 is 18 amino acids long. The CDR3 sequence: CASSQEVFGTNQQETQYF. The CDR3 coding sequence is TGCGCCAGCAGCCAAGAGGTTTTCGGAACCAACCAACAAGAGACCCAGTACTTC.

This clonotype has ten or more counts. J is TRBJ2-7 and V is TRBV15; maybe TRBD1 (6 bases). This CDR3 contains 16 residues. Germline CDR1 and CDR2: LNHNV and YYDKDF (reference sequence). Trimming took 3 bases from V and 3 from J, leaving 18 bases between them. CDR3 in amino acids: CATSSRSQGTRYEQYF. DNA for the CDR3: TGTGCCACCAGCAGTCGGTCTCAGGGGACCCGCTACGAGCAGTACTTC. The whole variable domain, filled in from reference TRBV15 and TRBJ2-7, reads DAMVIQNPRYQVTQFGKPVTLSCSQTLNHNVMYWYQQKSSQAPKLLFHYYDKDFNNEADTPDNFQSRRPNTSFCFLDIRSPGLGDTAMYLCATSSRSQGTRYEQYFGPGTRLTVT.

The chain is built from TRBV12-3 or TRBV12-4 and TRBJ1-1; D not certain. This CDR3 region has 12 residues. V was cut by 0 bases and J by 4 bases, with 3 bases left in between. The CDR3 coding sequence is TGTGCCAGCAGTTTAGCCGTCACTGAAGCTTTCTTT. This sequence encodes CASSLAVTEAFF.

Many counts were recorded for this clonotype. The rearrangement joins TRBV4-3 to TRBJ2-1, with TRBD2 matching over 11 bases. The V gene end was trimmed by 1 base and the J gene end by 7 bases; junction bases not matched to a gene: 9. The CDR3 sequence is 17 residues long. Germline V CDR1 and CDR2: LGHNA, YSLEER. CDR3 in amino acids: CASSQGLAGSVGNEQFF. For the CDR3, the DNA is TGCGCCAGCAGCCAAGGACTAGCGGGGAGTGTAGGGAATGAGCAGTTCTTC.

This clonotype showed up many times. V gene TRBV4-3 combines with J gene TRBJ2-1; D uncertain. V lost 4 bases and J lost 8, with 21 bases in between. The CDR3 is 16 amino acids. CDR1 is LGHNA, CDR2 YSLEER, per germline. In nucleotides, the CDR3 is TGCGCCAGCAGCCCGGCCCCCGCCCGGGCTTCATATGAGCAGTTCTTC. Protein product: CASSPAPARASYEQFF.

In its sample, this clonotype was seen many times. This chain uses TRBV12-3 or TRBV12-4 with TRBJ2-5; weak D call: TRBD2 (7 bases). This CDR3 contains 15 residues. V was pared by 8 bases and J by 5 bases, with 21 bases between. The CDR3 sequence is CASGVGGGLGETQYF. CDR3 sequence (DNA): TGTGCCAGCGGTGTAGGGGGGGGCCTTGGGGAGACCCAGTACTTC.

This clonotype was recorded at least ten times. V and J are TRBV4-3 and TRBJ2-7, with D perhaps TRBD1 or TRBD2 (5 bases each). V was clipped by 1 base and J by 5 bases, with 15 bases between them. The CDR3 consists of 15 residues. Per the germline V gene, CDR1 is LGHNA and CDR2 is YSLEER. The CDR3: CASSQGGSGRHEQYF. The CDR3 DNA sequence: TGCGCCAGCAGCCAAGGGGGATCGGGACGACACGAGCAGTACTTC.

This clonotype was recorded at least ten times. The CDR3 sequence: CASSPGRAAEAFF. In nucleotides, the CDR3 is TGTGCCAGCAGCCCCGGTCGGGCGGCTGAAGCTTTCTTT. The J gene is TRBJ1-1, the V gene TRBV28; no clear D gene. Germline V gives CDR1 MDHEN, CDR2 SYDVKM. V dropped 6 bases and J dropped 6 bases, with 14 bases sitting between them. The CDR3 consists of 13 residues.

The chain couples TRBV4-1 to TRBJ2-1, with TRBD1 as a possible D gene (6 bases). V lost 3 bases and J lost 9, with 12 bases in between. This CDR3 region has 13 residues. CDR1 is MGHRA and CDR2 is YSYEKL in the germline V gene. This chain's CDR3 is CASSHGGSFEQFF. The CDR3 nucleotides read TGCGCCAGCAGCCATGGGGGCTCCTTTGAGCAGTTCTTC.

This clonotype has at least ten counts. The chain couples TRBV20-1 to TRBJ2-3; D tentatively reads TRBD1 or TRBD2 (5 bases each). Trimming left V 3 bases short and J 0 bases short, with 10 bases between. The CDR3 length is 14 residues. The germline CDR1 and CDR2 sequences are DFQATT and SNEGSKA (reference sequence). The chain's CDR3 is CSASGAPSTDTQYF. DNA for the CDR3: TGCAGTGCTAGCGGGGCACCTAGCACAGATACGCAGTATTTT.

A few counts support this clonotype. V usage is TRBV7-2 and J usage is TRBJ2-7; D is ambiguous. The CDR3 totals 12 residues. V was clipped by 5 bases and J by 4 bases, with 9 bases between them. CDR1 and CDR2 from the germline V gene are SGHTA and FQGNSA. The CDR3 bases are TGTGCCAGCAGCCCAACCTATTACGAGCAGTACTTC. Its protein is CASSPTYYEQYF.

This clonotype was counted many times. The chain uses TRBV20-1 and TRBJ2-4; D is possibly TRBD2 (6 bases). The CDR3 runs to 14 residues. Germline V gives CDR1 DFQATT, CDR2 SNEGSKA (reference sequence). Trimming shortened V by 3 bases and J by 6 bases, and 15 bases separated the two germline ends. The CDR3 reads CSASRAGGANIQYF. CDR3 coding DNA: TGCAGTGCTAGTCGGGCGGGCGGGGCAAACATTCAGTACTTC.

This clonotype was seen ten or more times. The rearrangement joins TRBV3-1 to TRBJ2-3; a possible D gene is TRBD1 (5 bases). Trimming took off 1 base at V and 3 bases at J, with 14 bases between the two ends. CDR1 and CDR2 from the germline V gene are LGHDT and YNNKEL (reference sequence). The CDR3 runs 16 residues. The CDR3 loop is CASSQAVDSPTDTQYF. The CDR3 nucleotides read TGTGCCAGCAGCCAAGCGGTCGACAGTCCGACAGATACGCAGTATTTT.

There are many counts of this clonotype. This chain joins TRBV20-1 and TRBJ1-5, with a tentative D call TRBD1 (5 bases). Germline V gives CDR1 DFQATT, CDR2 SNEGSKA (reference sequence). The CDR3 totals 14 residues. Trimming shortened V by 5 bases and J by 4 bases, and 15 bases separated the two germline ends. The CDR3 DNA reads as TGCAGTGCTGCTATCCGGGACTCTAATCAGCCCCAGCATTTT. This codes for CSAAIRDSNQPQHF.